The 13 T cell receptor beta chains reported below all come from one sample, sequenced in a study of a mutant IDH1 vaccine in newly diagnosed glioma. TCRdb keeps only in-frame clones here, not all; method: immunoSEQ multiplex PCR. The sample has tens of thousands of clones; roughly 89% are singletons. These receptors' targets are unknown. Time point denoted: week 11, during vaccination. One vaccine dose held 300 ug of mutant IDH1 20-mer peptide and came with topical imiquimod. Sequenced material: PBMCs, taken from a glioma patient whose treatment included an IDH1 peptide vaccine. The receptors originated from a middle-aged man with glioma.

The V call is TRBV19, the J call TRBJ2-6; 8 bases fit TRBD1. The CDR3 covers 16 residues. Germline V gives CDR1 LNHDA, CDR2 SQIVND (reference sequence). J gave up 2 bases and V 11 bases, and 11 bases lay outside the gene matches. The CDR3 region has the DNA TGTGCCGTCGCTCCTCAGGGGGCAGCTGGGGCCAACGTCCTGACTTTC. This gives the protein CAVAPQGAAGANVLTF. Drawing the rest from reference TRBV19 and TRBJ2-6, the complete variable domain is DGGITQSPKYLFRKEGQNVTLSCEQNLNHDAMYWYRQDPGQGLRLIYYSQIVNDFQKGDIAEGYSVSREKKESFPLTVTSAQKNPTAFYLCAVAPQGAAGANVLTFGAGSRLTVL.

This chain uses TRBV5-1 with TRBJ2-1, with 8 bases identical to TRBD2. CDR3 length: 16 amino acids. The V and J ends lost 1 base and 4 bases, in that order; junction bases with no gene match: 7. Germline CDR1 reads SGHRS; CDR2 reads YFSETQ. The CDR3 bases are TGCGCCAGCAGCTTGTATACTAGCGGCACATACAATGAGCAGTTCTTC. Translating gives CASSLYTSGTYNEQFF.

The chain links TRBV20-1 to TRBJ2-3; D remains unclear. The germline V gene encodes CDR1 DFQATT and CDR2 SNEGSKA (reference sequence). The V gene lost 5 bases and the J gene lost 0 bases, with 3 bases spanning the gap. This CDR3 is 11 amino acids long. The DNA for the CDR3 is TGCAGTGCTTCTAGCACAGATACGCAGTATTTT. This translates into CSASSTDTQYF.

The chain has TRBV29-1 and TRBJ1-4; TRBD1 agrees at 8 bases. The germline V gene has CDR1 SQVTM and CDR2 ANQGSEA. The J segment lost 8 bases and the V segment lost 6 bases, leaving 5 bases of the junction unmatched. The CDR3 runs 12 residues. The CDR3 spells CSVGQEREKLFF. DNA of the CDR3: TGCAGCGTGGGACAGGAACGCGAAAAACTGTTTTTT.

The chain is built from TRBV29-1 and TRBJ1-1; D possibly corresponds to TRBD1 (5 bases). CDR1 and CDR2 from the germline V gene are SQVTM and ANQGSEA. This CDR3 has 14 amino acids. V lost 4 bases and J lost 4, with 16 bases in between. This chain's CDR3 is CSVAPGLTGTEAFF. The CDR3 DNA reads TGCAGCGTTGCCCCGGGACTCACGGGCACTGAAGCTTTCTTT.

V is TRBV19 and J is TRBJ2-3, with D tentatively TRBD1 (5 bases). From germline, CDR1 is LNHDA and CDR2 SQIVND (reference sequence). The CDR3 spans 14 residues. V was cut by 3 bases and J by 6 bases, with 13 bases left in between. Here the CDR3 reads CASSITGISDTQYF. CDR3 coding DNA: TGTGCCAGTAGTATTACAGGAATTTCTGATACGCAGTATTTT.

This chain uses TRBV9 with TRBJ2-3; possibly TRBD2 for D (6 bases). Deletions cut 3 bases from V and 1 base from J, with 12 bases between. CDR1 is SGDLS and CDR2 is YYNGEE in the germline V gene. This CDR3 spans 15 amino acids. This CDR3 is CASSDGSWGTDTQYF. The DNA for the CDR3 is TGTGCCAGCAGCGACGGGAGTTGGGGCACAGATACGCAGTATTTT.

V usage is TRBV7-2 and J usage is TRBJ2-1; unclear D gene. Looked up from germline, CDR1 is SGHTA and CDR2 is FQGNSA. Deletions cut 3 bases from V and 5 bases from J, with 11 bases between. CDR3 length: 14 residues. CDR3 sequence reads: CASSFDIDNNEQFF. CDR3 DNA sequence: TGTGCCAGCAGCTTTGACATCGACAACAATGAGCAGTTCTTC.

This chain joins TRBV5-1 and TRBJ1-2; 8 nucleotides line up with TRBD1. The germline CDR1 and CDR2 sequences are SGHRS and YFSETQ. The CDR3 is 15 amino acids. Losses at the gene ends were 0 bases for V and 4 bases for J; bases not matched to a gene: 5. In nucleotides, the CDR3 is TGCGCCAGCAGCTTGGTGGCAGGGGGCGGCTATGGCTACACCTTC. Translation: CASSLVAGGGYGYTF.

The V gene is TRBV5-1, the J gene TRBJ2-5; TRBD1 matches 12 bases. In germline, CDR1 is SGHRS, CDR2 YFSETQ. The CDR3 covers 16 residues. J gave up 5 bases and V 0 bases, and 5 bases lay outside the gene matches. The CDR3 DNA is TGCGCCAGCAGCTTGGCCGGGACAGGGGGCCGGGAGACCCAGTACTTC. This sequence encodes CASSLAGTGGRETQYF. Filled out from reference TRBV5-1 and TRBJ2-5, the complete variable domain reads KAGVTQTPRYLIKTRGQQVTLSCSPISGHRSVSWYQQTPGQGLQFLFEYFSETQRNKGNFPGRFSGRQFSNSRSEMNVSTLELGDSALYLCASSLAGTGGRETQYFGPGTRLLVL.

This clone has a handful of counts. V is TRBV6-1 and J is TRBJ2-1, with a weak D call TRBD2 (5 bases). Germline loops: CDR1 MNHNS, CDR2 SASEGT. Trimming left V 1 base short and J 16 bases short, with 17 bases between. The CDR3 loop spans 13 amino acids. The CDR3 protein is CASSEGGLVFGFF. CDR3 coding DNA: TGTGCCAGCAGTGAAGGAGGGCTTGTCTTTGGATTCTTC.

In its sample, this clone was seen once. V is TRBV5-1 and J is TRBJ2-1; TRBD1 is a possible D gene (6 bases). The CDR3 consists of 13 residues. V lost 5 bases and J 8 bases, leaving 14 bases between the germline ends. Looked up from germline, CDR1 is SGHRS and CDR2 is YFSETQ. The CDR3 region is CASSRARGDEQFF. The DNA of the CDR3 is TGCGCCAGCAGTCGGGCCAGGGGCGATGAGCAGTTCTTC.

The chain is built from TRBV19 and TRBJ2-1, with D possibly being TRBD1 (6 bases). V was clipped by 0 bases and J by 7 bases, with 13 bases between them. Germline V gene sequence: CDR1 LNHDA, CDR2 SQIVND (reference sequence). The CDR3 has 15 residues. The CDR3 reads CASSIDPRRGNEQFF. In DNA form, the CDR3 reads TGTGCCAGTAGTATAGACCCTCGCAGGGGAAATGAGCAGTTCTTC.